These 5 T cell receptor beta chains share one sample of origin, sequenced in a study of blood T cell repertoires in COVID-19. Sequencing used immunoSEQ multiplex PCR; TCRdb keeps in-frame clones, though not all of them. The sample includes 200,000 to 300,000 clones, about 90% seen only once; the top ten take about 0.8%. The sequencing input was peripheral blood. Receptor source: a man aged 30 to 39 with COVID-19, enrolled during active disease.

V is TRBV9 and J is TRBJ1-2, with D perhaps TRBD1 (6 bases). The CDR3 is 15 amino acids. In germline, CDR1 is SGDLS, CDR2 YYNGEE. The V gene lost 2 bases and the J gene lost 4 bases, with 15 bases spanning the gap. The CDR3 region is CASSVLAGATYGYTF. CDR3 DNA: TGTGCCAGCAGCGTCCTCGCAGGGGCTACCTATGGCTACACCTTC.

The V and J genes are TRBV15 and TRBJ2-7; D might be TRBD1 (6 bases). V was shortened by 0 bases and J by 4 bases, with 16 bases between the two germline ends. The germline V gene has CDR1 LNHNV and CDR2 YYDKDF (reference sequence). The length of the CDR3 is 16 residues. The CDR3 loop is CATSRDRIGQKYEQYF. The CDR3 DNA follows: TGTGCCACCAGCAGAGATCGTATTGGACAGAAATACGAGCAGTACTTC.

The chain joins TRBV30 to TRBJ2-3, with 8 bases identical to TRBD2. With 4 bases clipped from V and 7 bases from J, the junction kept 16 bases outside the gene matches. The germline V gene encodes CDR1 GTSNPN and CDR2 SVGIG (reference sequence). CDR3 length equals 16 residues. In DNA form, the CDR3 reads TGTGCCTGGACAGTCGGGGGGGGAACCTCCGGAAATACGCAGTATTTT. This translates into CAWTVGGGTSGNTQYF.

The J gene is TRBJ2-5, the V gene TRBV7-9; TRBD2 aligns across 8 bases. This CDR3 is 17 amino acids long. V gave up 2 bases and J gave up 5 bases; unmatched junction bases: 13. Germline loops: CDR1 SEHNR, CDR2 FQNEAQ (reference sequence). CDR3 in DNA: TGTGCCAGCAGCTTATGGGTATCCGCGGGGGGTCTGGAGACCCAGTACTTC. Its translation: CASSLWVSAGGLETQYF.

The chain is built from TRBV6-1 and TRBJ1-5, with TRBD1 matching 9 bases. V lost 4 bases to trimming and J lost 3 bases; unmatched junction nucleotides: 7. CDR1 is MNHNS and CDR2 is SASEGT in the germline V gene. This CDR3 has 16 residues. CDR3 nucleotide sequence: TGTGCCAGCAGTGCCGGGACAGGGAGGCACAATCAGCCCCAGCATTTT. This translates into CASSAGTGRHNQPQHF.